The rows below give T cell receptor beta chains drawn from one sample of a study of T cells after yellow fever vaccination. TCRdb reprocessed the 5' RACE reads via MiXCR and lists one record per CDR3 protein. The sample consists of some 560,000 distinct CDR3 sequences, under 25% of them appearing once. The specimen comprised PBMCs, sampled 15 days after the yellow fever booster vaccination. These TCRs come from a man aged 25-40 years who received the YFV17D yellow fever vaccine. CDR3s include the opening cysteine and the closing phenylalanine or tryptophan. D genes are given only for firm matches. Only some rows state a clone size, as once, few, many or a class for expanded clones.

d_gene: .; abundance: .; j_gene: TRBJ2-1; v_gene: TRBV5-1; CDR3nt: TGCGCCAGCAGCTTGGTAGGGCGGAGCGATTACAATGAGCAGTTCTTC; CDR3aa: CASSLVGRSDYNEQFF
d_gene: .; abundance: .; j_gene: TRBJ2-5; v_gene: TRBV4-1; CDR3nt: TGCGCCAGCAGCCAAGACCTGATCCAGGGACAGACCCAGTACTTC; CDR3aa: CASSQDLIQGQTQYF
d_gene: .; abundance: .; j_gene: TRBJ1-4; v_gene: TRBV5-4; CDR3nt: TGTGCCAGCAGCTTAGTGGGTGCGGCAACTAATGAAAAACTGTTTTTT; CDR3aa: CASSLVGAATNEKLFF
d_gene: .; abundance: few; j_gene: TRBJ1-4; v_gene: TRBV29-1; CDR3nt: TGCAGCGTTCGAGAGGATGAAAAACTGTTTTTT; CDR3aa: CSVREDEKLFF
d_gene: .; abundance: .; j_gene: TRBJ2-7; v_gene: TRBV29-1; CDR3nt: TGCAGCGTTCTTGGCTTTTGCGGGACGCCGGGCGATTGCGAGCAGTACTTC; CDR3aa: CSVLGFCGTPGDCEQYF
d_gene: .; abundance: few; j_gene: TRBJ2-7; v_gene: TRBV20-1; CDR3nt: TGCAGTGCTGTCCTAGCGCACGATGGGTACGAGCAGTACTTC; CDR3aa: CSAVLAHDGYEQYF
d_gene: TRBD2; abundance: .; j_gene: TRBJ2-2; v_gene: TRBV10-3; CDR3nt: TGTGCCATCGGGCGGGAGCCAGGCGGGGAGCTGTTTTTT; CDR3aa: CAIGREPGGELFF
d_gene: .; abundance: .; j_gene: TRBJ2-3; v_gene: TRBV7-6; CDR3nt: TGTGCCAGCAGCTTAAACCCCAGTGGTACGGATACGCAGTATTTT; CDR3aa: CASSLNPSGTDTQYF
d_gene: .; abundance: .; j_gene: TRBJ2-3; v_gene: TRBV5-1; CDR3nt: TGCGCCAGCAGCCCCCCCTACCCAGATACGCAGTATTTT; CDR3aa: CASSPPYPDTQYF
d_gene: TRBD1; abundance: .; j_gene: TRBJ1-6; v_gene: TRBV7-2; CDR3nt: TGTGCCAGCAGCTTGACCTTCGACAGGGGGCATTCACCCCTCCACTTT; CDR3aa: CASSLTFDRGHSPLHF
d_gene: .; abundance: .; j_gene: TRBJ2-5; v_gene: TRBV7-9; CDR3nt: TGTGCCAGCAGCTTTATAGTCGAGCAAGAGACCCAGTACTTC; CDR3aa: CASSFIVEQETQYF
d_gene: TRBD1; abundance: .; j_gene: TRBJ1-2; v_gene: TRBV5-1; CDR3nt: TGCGCCAGCAGCGAAACCGGGACAGGCTATGGCTACACCTTC; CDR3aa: CASSETGTGYGYTF
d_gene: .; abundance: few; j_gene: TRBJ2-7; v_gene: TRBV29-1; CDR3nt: TGCAGCGTTGAGGAGACCCAGAGTCGGTACGAGCAGTACTTC; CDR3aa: CSVEETQSRYEQYF
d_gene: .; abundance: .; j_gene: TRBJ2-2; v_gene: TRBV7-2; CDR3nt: TGTGCCAGCAGCTTAGTGTCTAGCGACACCGGGGAGCTGTTTTTT; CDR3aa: CASSLVSSDTGELFF
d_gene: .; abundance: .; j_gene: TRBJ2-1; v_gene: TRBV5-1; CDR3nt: TGCGCCAGCAGCCCTGGGCTGCAACACAATGAGCAGTTCTTC; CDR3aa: CASSPGLQHNEQFF
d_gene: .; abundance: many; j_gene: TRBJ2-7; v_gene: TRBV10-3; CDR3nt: TGTGCCACCCAGGACGGAGCCTACGAGCAGTACTTC; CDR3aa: CATQDGAYEQYF
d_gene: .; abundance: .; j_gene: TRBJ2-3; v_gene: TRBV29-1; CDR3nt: TGCAGCGTTACGCTATCTGGGGGACGGGGAGATACGCAGTATTTT; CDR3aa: CSVTLSGGRGDTQYF
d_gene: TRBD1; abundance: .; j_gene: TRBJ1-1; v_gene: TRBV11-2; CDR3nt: TGTGCCAGTCTGACAGGGCCAGCGAACACTGAAGCTTTCTTT; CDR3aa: CASLTGPANTEAFF
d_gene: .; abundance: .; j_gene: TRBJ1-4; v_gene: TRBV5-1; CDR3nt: TGCGCCAGCAGCTTGGAGGGTGGGACCTACCTTGAAAAACTGTTTTTT; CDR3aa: CASSLEGGTYLEKLFF
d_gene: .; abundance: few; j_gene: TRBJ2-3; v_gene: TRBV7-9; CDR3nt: TGTGCCAGCAGCCCCGCAGGGTTTGATACGCAGTATTTT; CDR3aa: CASSPAGFDTQYF
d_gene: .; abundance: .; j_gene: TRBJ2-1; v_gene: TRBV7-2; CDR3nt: TGTGCCAGCAGCCCTGGCGTCTTGGCGGGAAAGTACAATGAGCAGTTCTTC; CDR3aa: CASSPGVLAGKYNEQFF
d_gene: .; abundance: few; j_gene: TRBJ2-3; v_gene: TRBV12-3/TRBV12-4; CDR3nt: TGTGCCAGCGGTAGGGGGTCAGATACGCAGTATTTT; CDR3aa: CASGRGSDTQYF
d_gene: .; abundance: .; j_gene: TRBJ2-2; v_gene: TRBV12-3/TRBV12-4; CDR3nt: TGTGCCATTACGTTGGCCGGGGAGCTGTTTTTT; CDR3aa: CAITLAGELFF
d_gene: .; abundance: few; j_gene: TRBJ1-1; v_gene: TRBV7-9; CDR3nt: TGTGCCAGCAGAGAGTTGAACACTGAAGCTTTCTTT; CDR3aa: CASRELNTEAFF
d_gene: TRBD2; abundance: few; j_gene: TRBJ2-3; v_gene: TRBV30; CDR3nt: TGTGCCTGGAGAGGCCCTAGCGGCTTGCAGTATTTT; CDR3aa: CAWRGPSGLQYF
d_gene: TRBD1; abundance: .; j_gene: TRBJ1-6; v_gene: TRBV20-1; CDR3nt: TGCAGTGCTAGAGATAGGACAGGGGGAAATGGACCCCTCCACTTT; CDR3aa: CSARDRTGGNGPLHF
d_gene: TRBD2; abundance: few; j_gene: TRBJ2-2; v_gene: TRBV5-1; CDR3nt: TGCGCCAGCAGCTTGGAGGGACTACCCGGGGAGCTGTTTTTT; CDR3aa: CASSLEGLPGELFF
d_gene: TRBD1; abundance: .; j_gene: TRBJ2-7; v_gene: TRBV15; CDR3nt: TGTGCCACCAGGAATAGTGGGACAGGCTACGAGCAGTACTTC; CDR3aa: CATRNSGTGYEQYF
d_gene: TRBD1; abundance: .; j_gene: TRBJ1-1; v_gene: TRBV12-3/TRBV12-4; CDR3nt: TGTGCCAGCAGTTCGAACAGGGGGGTGAACACTGAAGCTTTCTTT; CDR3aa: CASSSNRGVNTEAFF
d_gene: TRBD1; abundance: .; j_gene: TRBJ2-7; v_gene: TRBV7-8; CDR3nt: TGTGCCAGCAGCTTACCGACAGGGGACTACGAGCAGTACTTC; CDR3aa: CASSLPTGDYEQYF